The 23 T cell receptor beta chains below were found in one sample sequenced in a study of T-cell reconstitution after alpha-beta-depleted transplantation in children. The authors prepared the TCRbeta library with unique molecular identifiers. MiXCR was run by TCRdb on the PCR reads, yielding one entry per CDR3 protein. The profile covers some 340,000 distinct CDR3 sequences, with 10% appearing a single time and about 2.3% taken by the ten largest. The sample was PBMCs from the stem cell graft donor, taken from the stem cell graft. The receptor source for this set is a human donor who donated a stem cell graft to a child with acute lymphoblastic leukemia.

The chain recombines TRBV7-6 with TRBJ1-1; D not certain. The CDR3 sequence is 14 residues long. Germline V gives CDR1 SGHVS, CDR2 FNYEAQ. V lost 1 base and J 6 bases, leaving 12 bases between the germline ends. CDR3 protein: CASSLVTGFAEAFF. For the CDR3, the DNA is TGTGCCAGCAGCTTAGTAACGGGCTTCGCTGAAGCTTTCTTT.

This clonotype was detected many times. The chain couples TRBV5-1 to TRBJ1-4; no clear D gene. From germline, CDR1 is SGHRS and CDR2 YFSETQ. This CDR3 region has 14 residues. V lost 1 base and J lost 8, with 12 bases in between. The CDR3 bases are TGCGCCAGCAGCTTGTCCGGGATTAGCGAAAAACTGTTTTTT. This translates into CASSLSGISEKLFF.

This clonotype occurred a few times. The CDR3 DNA sequence: TGCAGTGCTAGAGAAACCGGGACAGGGGGATACGAGCAGTACTTC. Amino acid sequence: CSARETGTGGYEQYF. The rearrangement joins TRBV20-1 to TRBJ2-7; 11 bases agree with TRBD1. The CDR3 has 15 residues. V shed 0 bases and J 4 bases; nucleotides not matched to a gene: 5. The germline V gene encodes CDR1 DFQATT and CDR2 SNEGSKA (reference sequence).

The table lists this clonotype with a few counts. J is TRBJ2-2 and V is TRBV24-1, with D maybe TRBD1 (5 bases). Trimming pared 2 bases from V and 3 bases from J, leaving 15 bases between. This CDR3 spans 17 amino acids. Germline-derived CDR1 and CDR2 are KGHDR and SFDVKD. The CDR3 here is CATSDWSQGWDTGELFF. The CDR3 region has the DNA TGTGCCACCAGTGATTGGTCGCAGGGATGGGACACCGGGGAGCTGTTTTTT.

The chain combines TRBV7-6 with TRBJ2-1; no definite D call. Germline assignment: CDR1 SGHVS and CDR2 FNYEAQ. The CDR3 runs 13 residues. Trimming removed 8 bases from V and 6 bases from J, with 14 bases in between. For the CDR3, the DNA is TGTGCCAGCTCCGGGTCCAACCTCAATGAGCAGTTCTTC. Translating it yields CASSGSNLNEQFF.

J is TRBJ1-1 and V is TRBV18; D is perhaps TRBD1 (6 bases). CDR3 size: 15 residues. Trimming removed 1 base at V and 1 base at J, with 10 bases between. CDR1 is KGHSH and CDR2 is LQKENI in the germline V gene. The CDR3, as DNA: TGTGCCAGCTCACCACTGACAGGCAAGAACACTGAAGCTTTCTTT. This gives the protein CASSPLTGKNTEAFF. Full variable domain (outside the CDR3, taken from reference TRBV18 and TRBJ1-1): NAGVMQNPRHLVRRRGQEARLRCSPMKGHSHVYWYRQLPEEGLKFMVYLQKENIIDESGMPKERFSAEFPKEGPSILRIQQVVRGDSAAYFCASSPLTGKNTEAFFGQGTRLTVV.

V and J are TRBV7-8 and TRBJ2-2; D uncertain. CDR1 and CDR2 (germline): SGHVS, FQNEAQ. The CDR3 sequence is 15 residues long. Trimming pared 1 base from V and 2 bases from J, leaving 8 bases between. The CDR3 region has the DNA TGTGCCAGCAGCTTAGTCCACCACAACACCGGGGAGCTGTTTTTT. Protein: CASSLVHHNTGELFF.

This clonotype was counted only a few times. The chain is built from TRBV4-1 and TRBJ2-7; 11 bases line up with TRBD2. Germline V gene sequence: CDR1 MGHRA, CDR2 YSYEKL. This CDR3 is built from 18 residues. After removal of 4 bases from V and 2 bases from J, the junction contained 13 bases not matched to a gene. CDR3 residues: CASSRPRSELAGAYEQYF. The CDR3 nucleotides are TGCGCCAGCAGCCGTCCAAGGTCCGAACTAGCGGGAGCCTACGAGCAGTACTTC.

In its sample, this clonotype was seen many times. The J gene is TRBJ2-3, the V gene TRBV20-1; D is ambiguous. The V gene's germline CDR1 is DFQATT and CDR2 SNEGSKA (reference sequence). The CDR3 has 18 amino acids. V lost 4 bases and J lost 0, with 23 bases in between. CDR3 amino acids: CSANNPASRLKSTDTQYF. CDR3 nucleotide sequence: TGCAGTGCTAACAATCCCGCCTCACGACTGAAAAGCACAGATACGCAGTATTTT.

In the case of this clonotype: The CDR3 ends on some other residue instead of the conserved phenylalanine or tryptophan, so this is likely a read error. CDR3 sequence: CASSLGGGPYEQYL. The CDR3 coding sequence is TGTGCCAGCAGCTTAGGCGGGGGCCCCTACGAGCAGTACTTG. V and J are TRBV7-2 and TRBJ2-7; perhaps TRBD2 as D (7 bases). Trimming took 1 base from V and 2 from J, leaving 9 bases between them. This CDR3 is built from 14 residues. CDR1 and CDR2 (germline): SGHTA, FQGNSA.

V gene TRBV20-1 combines with J gene TRBJ2-7; D is undetermined. Germline-derived CDR1 and CDR2 are DFQATT and SNEGSKA (reference sequence). The V and J ends lost 3 bases and 2 bases respectively, with 8 bases between them. The CDR3 contains 12 residues. The CDR3 DNA is TGCAGTGCTAGGGACGGAGCCTACGAGCAGTACTTC. Protein: CSARDGAYEQYF.

This clonotype has a count of ten or more. The V gene is TRBV29-1, the J gene TRBJ2-1, with 8 positions matching TRBD1. The CDR3 loop spans 16 amino acids. CDR1 and CDR2 (germline): SQVTM, ANQGSEA. Trimming removed 6 bases from V and 0 bases from J; junction bases left unmatched: 10. The CDR3 loop reads CSVVPSTGVSYNEQFF. The CDR3 DNA follows: TGCAGCGTCGTACCCTCGACAGGGGTCTCCTACAATGAGCAGTTCTTC.

The chain is built from TRBV3-1 and TRBJ2-7, with 11 bases aligning to TRBD2. This CDR3 comprises 16 residues. Germline CDR1 and CDR2: LGHDT and YNNKEL (reference sequence). The V segment lost 0 bases and the J segment 6 bases; nucleotides outside the gene matches: 7. For the CDR3, the DNA is TGTGCCAGCAGCCAAGAGACTAGCGGGATAAGTGGCGAGCAGTACTTC. This sequence encodes CASSQETSGISGEQYF.

This rearrangement joins TRBV20-1 to TRBJ1-1, with no clear D. The CDR3 runs to 14 residues. The ends were cut back, 3 bases at V and 1 base at J, with 12 bases in the middle. Per the germline V gene, CDR1 is DFQATT and CDR2 is SNEGSKA (reference sequence). In DNA form, the CDR3 reads TGCAGTGCTAGTGAACCTCAGTCGAACACTGAAGCTTTCTTT. Protein product: CSASEPQSNTEAFF.

The chain links TRBV3-1 to TRBJ1-1; no clear D gene. Trimming stripped 0 bases from V and 5 bases from J, with 10 bases between. This CDR3 comprises 14 residues. The germline V gene has CDR1 LGHDT and CDR2 YNNKEL (reference sequence). The CDR3 DNA reads as TGTGCCAGCAGCCAAGATAACGTTTTGACTGAAGCTTTCTTT. Translated, it gives CASSQDNVLTEAFF.

The chain carries TRBV11-2 and TRBJ1-1; tentatively, D is TRBD1 (5 bases). Trimming pared 5 bases from V and 8 bases from J, leaving 21 bases between. This CDR3 region has 15 residues. Germline V lookup: CDR1 SGHAT, CDR2 FQNNGV. CDR3 amino acids: CASSLPQTATSEAFF. The CDR3 coding sequence is TGTGCCAGCAGCCTCCCTCAGACAGCTACGTCAGAAGCTTTCTTT.

The CDR3 region is CSANQPGLADNEQFF. The CDR3 DNA follows: TGCAGTGCTAATCAACCGGGACTAGCGGACAATGAGCAGTTCTTC. The genes are TRBV20-1 and TRBJ2-1, with 11 bases identical to TRBD2. Germline CDR1 and CDR2: DFQATT and SNEGSKA (reference sequence). The CDR3 is made up of 15 amino acids. Trimming at V came to 4 bases and at J to 5 bases, leaving 7 bases not matched to a gene.

V and J are TRBV5-1 and TRBJ1-2; D might be TRBD1 (5 bases). The CDR3 runs to 16 residues. CDR1 SGHRS and CDR2 YFSETQ come from the germline V gene. V lost 0 bases, J lost 5 bases, and 17 bases lay in between. The CDR3 is CASSLVRQGGDYGYTF. The CDR3 bases are TGCGCCAGCAGCTTGGTGCGGCAGGGAGGGGATTATGGCTACACCTTC. Full variable domain (outside the CDR3, taken from reference TRBV5-1 and TRBJ1-2): KAGVTQTPRYLIKTRGQQVTLSCSPISGHRSVSWYQQTPGQGLQFLFEYFSETQRNKGNFPGRFSGRQFSNSRSEMNVSTLELGDSALYLCASSLVRQGGDYGYTFGSGTRLTVV.

In its sample, this clonotype was seen many times. The V and J genes are TRBV6-5 and TRBJ2-1; the D call may be TRBD1 or TRBD2 (5 bases each). Trimming left V 2 bases short and J 2 bases short, with 13 bases between. CDR1 is MNHEY, CDR2 SVGAGI, per germline. The CDR3 has 16 residues. In nucleotides, the CDR3 is TGTGCCAGCAGTTACCTCCCCCGGGGCGCCTACAATGAGCAGTTCTTC. Its protein is CASSYLPRGAYNEQFF.

This clonotype was recorded many times. This rearrangement joins TRBV30 to TRBJ2-1, with TRBD2 matching over 7 bases. V shed 0 bases and J 10 bases; nucleotides not matched to a gene: 6. Germline values: CDR1 GTSNPN, CDR2 SVGIG (reference sequence). The CDR3 runs 13 residues. Here the CDR3 DNA reads TGTGCCTGGAGTGTACCCAGAGCGGGAGAGCAGTTCTTC. Translated, it gives CAWSVPRAGEQFF.

The gene calls are TRBV5-6 and TRBJ2-1; 11 positions match TRBD2. V lost 4 bases and J lost 4; bases outside the gene matches: 16. The germline V gene encodes CDR1 SGHDT and CDR2 YYEEEE. This CDR3 is 19 amino acids long. The CDR3 sequence is CASSPGGISGRALYNEQFF. CDR3 in DNA: TGTGCCAGCAGCCCCGGCGGAATTAGCGGGAGGGCCCTATACAATGAGCAGTTCTTC.

A few counts support this clonotype. V usage is TRBV5-1 and J usage is TRBJ1-2; unclear D gene. The CDR3 has 13 amino acids. V was trimmed by 1 base and J by 3 bases, leaving 7 bases between them. Germline V lookup: CDR1 SGHRS, CDR2 YFSETQ. CDR3 sequence reads: CASSLSADYGYTF. The CDR3 coding sequence is TGCGCCAGCAGCTTGTCCGCAGACTATGGCTACACCTTC.

This clonotype was counted only a few times. The J gene is TRBJ1-1, the V gene TRBV27; D is undetermined. CDR3 length: 11 residues. Looked up from germline, CDR1 is MNHEY and CDR2 is SMNVEV (reference sequence). V was clipped by 4 bases and J by 7 bases, with 7 bases between them. In DNA form, the CDR3 reads TGTGCCAGCAGTTCCTTTAATGAAGCTTTCTTT. Residues: CASSSFNEAFF.